This is a list of T cell receptor beta chains from one sample in a study of vaccination effects on CD4 cells after COVID-19. Generated by immunoSEQ multiplex PCR, the TCRdb table keeps only in-frame clones and is missing some. This sample carries tens of thousands of clones, about 65% of them seen once, and the ten largest clones take approximately 3.7%. These receptors lack a known antigen. Specimen: CD4+ T cells from PBMCs cultured with HCoV-OC43 spike peptides, collected before COVID-19 vaccination. The receptors originated from a human donor who received a COVID-19 vaccine. The CDR3 runs from the conserved cysteine through the conserved F or W. The D gene is left open where the match is weak. Some rows mark clone size as missing; the rest say once, few, many or name a class of expanded clone.

cdr3_aa: CASSPVGGSSYNSPLHF; cdr3_nt: TGTGCCAGCAGTCCGGTGGGCGGGAGCTCCTATAATTCACCCCTCCACTTT; j_call: TRBJ1-6; cdr3_length: 17; v_call: TRBV6-6; d_call: .; clone_size: .
cdr3_aa: CASSDLTGASTDTQYF; cdr3_nt: TGCGCCAGCAGTGACCTAACAGGAGCTAGCACAGATACGCAGTATTTT; j_call: TRBJ2-3; cdr3_length: 16; v_call: TRBV10-1; d_call: .; clone_size: .
cdr3_aa: CASSPVQRGNTGELFF; cdr3_nt: TGTGCCAGCAGCCCTGTTCAGCGGGGGAACACCGGGGAGCTGTTTTTT; j_call: TRBJ2-2; cdr3_length: 16; v_call: TRBV5-6; d_call: TRBD2; clone_size: few
cdr3_aa: CASSDGQGNQPQHF; cdr3_nt: TGCGCCAGCAGCGACGGACAGGGGAATCAGCCCCAGCATTTT; j_call: TRBJ1-5; cdr3_length: 14; v_call: TRBV4-3; d_call: TRBD1; clone_size: .
cdr3_aa: CASSEGTEAFF; cdr3_nt: TGTGCCAGCAGTGAAGGCACTGAAGCTTTCTTT; j_call: TRBJ1-1; cdr3_length: 11; v_call: TRBV6-1; d_call: .; clone_size: .
cdr3_aa: CASSLRTPSTDTQYF; cdr3_nt: TGTGCCAGCAGTCTTAGGACACCCTCCACAGATACGCAGTATTTT; j_call: TRBJ2-3; cdr3_length: 15; v_call: TRBV27; d_call: .; clone_size: .
cdr3_aa: CASSEGGRPDTQYF; cdr3_nt: TGCGCCAGCAGTGAGGGGGGGCGTCCAGATACGCAGTATTTT; j_call: TRBJ2-3; cdr3_length: 14; v_call: TRBV10-1; d_call: .; clone_size: once
cdr3_aa: CASSSMGPGEKLFF; cdr3_nt: TGTGCCAGCAGTTCCATGGGACCTGGGGAAAAACTGTTTTTT; j_call: TRBJ1-4; cdr3_length: 14; v_call: TRBV6-2/TRBV6-3; d_call: .; clone_size: once
cdr3_aa: CASSDGHYLNTGELFF; cdr3_nt: TGTGCCAGCAGCGACGGACACTATCTTAACACCGGGGAGCTGTTTTTT; j_call: TRBJ2-2; cdr3_length: 16; v_call: TRBV21-1; d_call: .; clone_size: few
cdr3_aa: CASSQVWTPRNTGELFF; cdr3_nt: TGCGCCAGCAGCCAAGTTTGGACTCCCAGGAACACCGGGGAGCTGTTTTTT; j_call: TRBJ2-2; cdr3_length: 17; v_call: TRBV4-3; d_call: .; clone_size: .
cdr3_aa: CASSYSTDRGGNEQFF; cdr3_nt: TGTGCCAGCAGTTACTCAACGGACAGGGGTGGGAATGAGCAGTTCTTC; j_call: TRBJ2-1; cdr3_length: 16; v_call: TRBV6-6; d_call: TRBD1; clone_size: few
cdr3_aa: CASSLFGGGNYGYTF; cdr3_nt: TGTGCCAGCAGCTTATTTGGGGGGGGGAACTATGGCTACACCTTC; j_call: TRBJ1-2; cdr3_length: 15; v_call: TRBV7-8; d_call: .; clone_size: .
cdr3_aa: CASSSNRGRTEAFF; cdr3_nt: TGTGCCAGCAGCTCTAACAGGGGAAGGACTGAAGCTTTCTTT; j_call: TRBJ1-1; cdr3_length: 14; v_call: TRBV6-5; d_call: TRBD1; clone_size: .
cdr3_aa: CASRSDTQYF; cdr3_nt: TGTGCCAGCAGATCAGATACGCAGTATTTT; j_call: TRBJ2-3; cdr3_length: 10; v_call: TRBV9; d_call: .; clone_size: .
cdr3_aa: CASSHFRWRGEGQETQYF; cdr3_nt: TGTGCCAGTAGCCATTTCCGCTGGCGGGGGGAAGGGCAAGAGACCCAGTACTTC; j_call: TRBJ2-5; cdr3_length: 18; v_call: TRBV19; d_call: TRBD2; clone_size: .
cdr3_aa: CASSESGVRTGELFF; cdr3_nt: TGTGCCAGCAGTGAAAGCGGCGTGAGAACCGGGGAGCTGTTTTTT; j_call: TRBJ2-2; cdr3_length: 15; v_call: TRBV25-1; d_call: .; clone_size: once
cdr3_aa: CASSTGNSPLHF; cdr3_nt: TGTGCCAGCAGTACAGGGAATTCACCCCTCCACTTT; j_call: TRBJ1-6; cdr3_length: 12; v_call: TRBV6-5; d_call: .; clone_size: few
cdr3_aa: CASKGGDQPQHF; cdr3_nt: TGTGCCAGCAAGGGAGGGGATCAGCCCCAGCATTTT; j_call: TRBJ1-5; cdr3_length: 12; v_call: TRBV6-5; d_call: .; clone_size: .
cdr3_aa: CASSETPLWARSSYNEQFF; cdr3_nt: TGCGCCAGCAGCGAAACCCCGTTGTGGGCCAGGAGCTCCTACAATGAGCAGTTCTTC; j_call: TRBJ2-1; cdr3_length: 19; v_call: TRBV10-1; d_call: .; clone_size: .
cdr3_aa: CSVEDGGDTQYF; cdr3_nt: TGCAGCGTTGAAGATGGGGGGGATACGCAGTATTTT; j_call: TRBJ2-3; cdr3_length: 12; v_call: TRBV29-1; d_call: .; clone_size: .
cdr3_aa: CSVEAYGYTF; cdr3_nt: TGCAGCGTTGAAGCCTATGGCTACACCTTC; j_call: TRBJ1-2; cdr3_length: 10; v_call: TRBV29-1; d_call: .; clone_size: .
cdr3_aa: CASSARRQMNTEAFF; cdr3_nt: TGTGCCAGCAGCGCACGACGGCAAATGAACACTGAAGCTTTCTTT; j_call: TRBJ1-1; cdr3_length: 15; v_call: TRBV11-2; d_call: .; clone_size: .
cdr3_aa: CATSDPRRGGNTGELFF; cdr3_nt: TGTGCCACCAGTGATCCGAGACGCGGGGGGAACACCGGGGAGCTGTTTTTT; j_call: TRBJ2-2; cdr3_length: 17; v_call: TRBV24-1; d_call: TRBD2; clone_size: once
cdr3_aa: CASSLAGAAGELFF; cdr3_nt: TGTGCCAGCAGCTTAGCGGGGGCCGCCGGGGAGCTGTTTTTT; j_call: TRBJ2-2; cdr3_length: 14; v_call: TRBV7-2; d_call: .; clone_size: .
cdr3_aa: CASSVGEDSPLHF; cdr3_nt: TGTGCCAGCAGTGTAGGAGAGGATTCACCCCTCCACTTT; j_call: TRBJ1-6; cdr3_length: 13; v_call: TRBV2; d_call: .; clone_size: few
cdr3_aa: CASPGWGGGPNNEQFF; cdr3_nt: TGTGCCAGCCCAGGGTGGGGCGGGGGGCCCAACAATGAGCAGTTCTTC; j_call: TRBJ2-1; cdr3_length: 16; v_call: TRBV5-8; d_call: TRBD2; clone_size: .
cdr3_aa: CASSLQGPGTEAFF; cdr3_nt: TGCGCCAGCAGCCTCCAGGGGCCTGGGACTGAAGCTTTCTTT; j_call: TRBJ1-1; cdr3_length: 14; v_call: TRBV5-1; d_call: .; clone_size: .
cdr3_aa: CASSLTYNQPQHF; cdr3_nt: TGTGCCAGCAGCCTTACCTACAATCAGCCCCAGCATTTT; j_call: TRBJ1-5; cdr3_length: 13; v_call: TRBV11-1; d_call: .; clone_size: .
cdr3_aa: CASRGGGQLSYNEQFF; cdr3_nt: TGTGCCAGCAGAGGCGGGGGCCAGTTGTCCTACAATGAGCAGTTCTTC; j_call: TRBJ2-1; cdr3_length: 16; v_call: TRBV25-1; d_call: .; clone_size: .
cdr3_aa: CASSLSQSQTQYF; cdr3_nt: TGTGCCAGCAGCCTATCCCAATCGCAGACCCAGTACTTC; j_call: TRBJ2-5; cdr3_length: 13; v_call: TRBV11-3; d_call: .; clone_size: .
cdr3_aa: CASSLDRGNTEAFF; cdr3_nt: TGTGCCAGCAGCTTAGATAGAGGGAACACTGAAGCTTTCTTT; j_call: TRBJ1-1; cdr3_length: 14; v_call: TRBV7-2; d_call: .; clone_size: .
cdr3_aa: CASSLQGTGGRLIMNTEAFF; cdr3_nt: TGTGCCAGCAGTTTGCAGGGGACAGGGGGAAGGTTGATTATGAACACTGAAGCTTTCTTT; j_call: TRBJ1-1; cdr3_length: 20; v_call: TRBV27; d_call: TRBD1; clone_size: .
cdr3_aa: CASSFRDRAGDTQYF; cdr3_nt: TGTGCCAGCAGCTTTAGGGACAGGGCGGGAGATACGCAGTATTTT; j_call: TRBJ2-3; cdr3_length: 15; v_call: TRBV7-9; d_call: TRBD1; clone_size: .
cdr3_aa: CASSQEHRDSGANVLTF; cdr3_nt: TGCGCCAGCAGCCAAGAACACAGGGACTCTGGGGCCAACGTCCTGACTTTC; j_call: TRBJ2-6; cdr3_length: 17; v_call: TRBV4-3; d_call: .; clone_size: .
cdr3_aa: CASSQDGVYGYTF; cdr3_nt: TGCGCCAGCAGCCAAGACGGGGTCTATGGCTACACCTTC; j_call: TRBJ1-2; cdr3_length: 13; v_call: TRBV4-1; d_call: .; clone_size: .
cdr3_aa: CATSRASGGENYGYTF; cdr3_nt: TGTGCCACCAGCAGAGCTTCAGGGGGCGAAAACTATGGCTACACCTTC; j_call: TRBJ1-2; cdr3_length: 16; v_call: TRBV15; d_call: TRBD1; clone_size: .
cdr3_aa: CASGLFWQNYSNQPQHF; cdr3_nt: TGTGCTAGTGGTTTGTTCTGGCAGAACTATAGCAATCAGCCCCAGCATTTT; j_call: TRBJ1-5; cdr3_length: 17; v_call: TRBV12-5; d_call: .; clone_size: few
cdr3_aa: CASSPGQNEKLFF; cdr3_nt: TGTGCCAGCTCTCCAGGACAGAATGAAAAACTGTTTTTT; j_call: TRBJ1-4; cdr3_length: 13; v_call: TRBV18; d_call: .; clone_size: .
cdr3_aa: CASSSGSGGNTIYF; cdr3_nt: TGCGCCAGTTCCTCAGGGTCAGGTGGAAACACCATATATTTT; j_call: TRBJ1-3; cdr3_length: 14; v_call: TRBV5-1; d_call: .; clone_size: .
cdr3_aa: CASSLEQDTEAFF; cdr3_nt: TGCGCCAGCAGCTTGGAACAGGACACTGAAGCTTTCTTT; j_call: TRBJ1-1; cdr3_length: 13; v_call: TRBV5-1; d_call: .; clone_size: .
cdr3_aa: CASSLGTMNTEAFF; cdr3_nt: TGTGCCAGCAGTTTAGGCACAATGAACACTGAAGCTTTCTTT; j_call: TRBJ1-1; cdr3_length: 14; v_call: TRBV28; d_call: .; clone_size: few
cdr3_aa: CASSIPGSLLGYTF; cdr3_nt: TGTGCCAGTAGTATCCCTGGGAGTCTCCTTGGCTACACCTTC; j_call: TRBJ1-2; cdr3_length: 14; v_call: TRBV19; d_call: .; clone_size: .
cdr3_aa: CASSPRGIRGDQPQHF; cdr3_nt: TGTGCCAGCAGCCCTAGGGGTATCAGGGGCGATCAGCCCCAGCATTTT; j_call: TRBJ1-5; cdr3_length: 16; v_call: TRBV3-1/TRBV3-2; d_call: .; clone_size: few
cdr3_aa: CASSARTGGNEKLFF; cdr3_nt: TGCGCCAGCAGCGCAAGGACAGGGGGTAATGAAAAACTGTTTTTT; j_call: TRBJ1-4; cdr3_length: 15; v_call: TRBV5-1; d_call: TRBD1; clone_size: once
cdr3_aa: CASSEERKTQYF; cdr3_nt: TGTGCCAGCAGTGAAGAGAGAAAGACCCAGTACTTC; j_call: TRBJ2-5; cdr3_length: 12; v_call: TRBV6-1; d_call: .; clone_size: once
cdr3_aa: CASSPGFTGELFF; cdr3_nt: TGTGCCAGCTCACCGGGATTCACCGGGGAGCTGTTTTTT; j_call: TRBJ2-2; cdr3_length: 13; v_call: TRBV18; d_call: .; clone_size: .
cdr3_aa: CASSEAFGDQPQHF; cdr3_nt: TGTGCCAGCAGTGAAGCGTTTGGAGATCAGCCCCAGCATTTT; j_call: TRBJ1-5; cdr3_length: 14; v_call: TRBV6-1; d_call: .; clone_size: few
cdr3_aa: CASRRIVGTGGEKLFF; cdr3_nt: TGTGCCAGCAGGAGGATAGTAGGGACAGGGGGTGAAAAACTGTTTTTT; j_call: TRBJ1-4; cdr3_length: 16; v_call: TRBV2; d_call: TRBD1; clone_size: .
cdr3_aa: CASSELQTGGIYGYTF; cdr3_nt: TGTGCCAGCAGCGAACTCCAAACAGGGGGAATCTATGGCTACACCTTC; j_call: TRBJ1-2; cdr3_length: 16; v_call: TRBV5-4; d_call: TRBD1; clone_size: .
cdr3_aa: CASSPAAGQGGNTIYF; cdr3_nt: TGCGCCAGCAGCCCCGCCGCGGGACAGGGGGGAAACACCATATATTTT; j_call: TRBJ1-3; cdr3_length: 16; v_call: TRBV5-1; d_call: TRBD1; clone_size: .
cdr3_aa: CASIPNPGLSSYNEQFF; cdr3_nt: TGTGCCAGTATCCCCAACCCCGGGCTGAGCTCCTACAATGAGCAGTTCTTC; j_call: TRBJ2-1; cdr3_length: 17; v_call: TRBV19; d_call: .; clone_size: .
cdr3_aa: CASSYRGTGGAGYTF; cdr3_nt: TGTGCCAGCAGTTACCGAGGGACAGGGGGCGCAGGCTACACCTTC; j_call: TRBJ1-2; cdr3_length: 15; v_call: TRBV6-6; d_call: TRBD1; clone_size: .
cdr3_aa: CASSAGTGERGYTF; cdr3_nt: TGTGCCAGCAGTGCCGGGACAGGGGAAAGAGGCTACACCTTC; j_call: TRBJ1-2; cdr3_length: 14; v_call: TRBV27; d_call: TRBD1; clone_size: few
cdr3_aa: CASSLGAAQGPQHF; cdr3_nt: TGCGCCAGCAGCTTGGGGGCAGCTCAGGGGCCCCAGCATTTT; j_call: TRBJ1-5; cdr3_length: 14; v_call: TRBV5-1; d_call: .; clone_size: .
cdr3_aa: CASSFGSAYGYTF; cdr3_nt: TGTGCCAGCAGTTTTGGGTCAGCCTATGGCTACACCTTC; j_call: TRBJ1-2; cdr3_length: 13; v_call: TRBV27; d_call: .; clone_size: .
cdr3_aa: CASSNPSAGDHEQFF; cdr3_nt: TGCGCCAGCAGCAACCCGTCGGCGGGGGACCATGAGCAGTTCTTC; j_call: TRBJ2-1; cdr3_length: 15; v_call: TRBV5-1; d_call: TRBD2; clone_size: .
cdr3_aa: CASSYDRAQRTQHF; cdr3_nt: TGTGCCAGCAGTTATGATAGGGCCCAGAGGACCCAGCATTTT; j_call: TRBJ1-5; cdr3_length: 14; v_call: TRBV6-6; d_call: .; clone_size: .
cdr3_aa: CASSRRLPSDTQYF; cdr3_nt: TGTGCCAGCAGCCGACGTTTGCCTTCAGATACGCAGTATTTT; j_call: TRBJ2-3; cdr3_length: 14; v_call: TRBV6-2/TRBV6-3; d_call: .; clone_size: .
cdr3_aa: CASSTPGQGKSHTF; cdr3_nt: TGTGCCAGCAGCACTCCGGGACAGGGGAAGTCGCACACCTTC; j_call: TRBJ1-2; cdr3_length: 14; v_call: TRBV7-8; d_call: TRBD1; clone_size: few